Presented here are 20 T cell receptor beta chains from one specimen sequenced in a study of cytomegalovirus exposure and HLA in healthy donors. The PCR made use of 60 Vbeta and 13 Jbeta primers. Sequencing was performed with immunoSEQ multiplex PCR; in TCRdb, only in-frame clones are kept and a portion is missing. The repertoire holds fewer than 250,000 clones, with roughly three quarters as singletons. The material sequenced was PBMCs. Receptors were obtained from a woman aged 45-59 years in good health and CMV-seronegative.

The sample holds one count of this clone. The genes are TRBV6-1 and TRBJ2-7; TRBD2 might be the D (7 bases). Per the germline V gene, CDR1 is MNHNS and CDR2 is SASEGT. V was clipped by 5 bases and J by 0 bases, with 14 bases between them. This CDR3 is built from 15 residues. The DNA for the CDR3 is TGTGCCAGCAGTTCCGCGGGGGCGCTCTCCTACGAGCAGTACTTC. Protein sequence: CASSSAGALSYEQYF.

The V gene is TRBV9, the J gene TRBJ2-7; 7 bases line up with TRBD2. Trimming took 2 bases from V and 2 from J; bases not matched to a gene: 7. Looked up from germline, CDR1 is SGDLS and CDR2 is YYNGEE. The CDR3 has 15 amino acids. The chain's CDR3 is CASSVGGGDTYEQYF. The DNA of the CDR3 is TGTGCCAGCAGCGTTGGCGGGGGAGACACCTACGAGCAGTACTTC.

The V and J genes are TRBV30 and TRBJ1-1; TRBD1 might be the D (6 bases). This CDR3 region has 12 residues. With 8 bases removed from V and 3 bases from J, the gap between germline ends came to 13 bases. Per germline, CDR1 GTSNPN and CDR2 SVGIG (reference sequence). This CDR3 is CARGTRHTEAFF. The CDR3 DNA follows: TGTGCCAGGGGGACCCGCCACACTGAAGCTTTCTTT.

The table lists this clone with a few counts. Other nucleotide sequences in the sample specify the same CDR3. This chain links TRBV7-2 with TRBJ2-3, with TRBD2 as a possible D gene (5 bases). Looked up from germline, CDR1 is SGHTA and CDR2 is FQGNSA. V was clipped by 2 bases and J by 3 bases, with 12 bases between them. The length of the CDR3 is 15 residues. CDR3 sequence (DNA): TGTGCCAGCAGCTTACGTGGTACTAGTACAGATACGCAGTATTTT. Translating it yields CASSLRGTSTDTQYF.

The count of this clone is one. The chain links TRBV18 to TRBJ1-4; D gene unclear. CDR1 and CDR2 from the germline V gene are KGHSH and LQKENI. With 4 bases removed from V and 4 bases from J, the gap between germline ends came to 13 bases. The CDR3 contains 15 residues. In DNA form, the CDR3 reads TGTGCCAGCTCACAAAACATGAGGCTTAATGAAAAACTGTTTTTT. As protein: CASSQNMRLNEKLFF.

The chain combines TRBV7-9 with TRBJ1-2; D not resolved. The CDR3 sequence is 13 residues long. Germline CDR1 reads SEHNR; CDR2 reads FQNEAQ (reference sequence). Trimming pared 8 bases from V and 8 bases from J, leaving 18 bases between. This CDR3 is CASFGDFRGGYTF. The DNA of the CDR3 is TGTGCCAGCTTTGGAGATTTCCGTGGGGGCTACACCTTC.

V gene TRBV7-6 combines with J gene TRBJ1-5; no clear D gene. Germline V gene lookup returns CDR1 SGHVS and CDR2 FNYEAQ. This CDR3 has 14 residues. Trimming took 5 bases from V and 2 from J, leaving 10 bases between them. CDR3 protein: CASSPGRGNQPQHF. DNA of the CDR3: TGTGCCAGCAGCCCCGGGCGGGGCAATCAGCCCCAGCATTTT.

The rearrangement uses TRBV7-9 and TRBJ1-1; D not certain. Per the germline V gene, CDR1 is SEHNR and CDR2 is FQNEAQ (reference sequence). Between the trimmed V and J ends, which lost 7 bases and 5 bases, there was a span of 11 bases. CDR3 length equals 12 residues. The CDR3 coding sequence is TGTGCCAGCACGGGTGGATGGACTGAAGCTTTCTTT. Translating gives CASTGGWTEAFF.

This sequence joins TRBV5-6 and TRBJ1-3, with TRBD1 matching over 8 bases. Germline CDR1 is SGHDT and CDR2 is YYEEEE. The CDR3 runs 16 residues. With V trimmed by 0 bases and J by 2 bases, 4 bases remained unmatched. The CDR3 region has the DNA TGTGCCAGCAGCTTGGCCCCAGGGGGCACTGGAAACACCATATATTTT. This encodes CASSLAPGGTGNTIYF.

The chain joins TRBV28 to TRBJ2-7, with a possible D match to TRBD2 (6 bases). With 2 bases removed from V and 4 bases from J, the gap between germline ends came to 12 bases. The CDR3 totals 14 residues. The V gene's germline CDR1 is MDHEN and CDR2 SYDVKM. CDR3 amino acids: CASSLGRGQYEQYF. The CDR3 DNA sequence: TGTGCCAGCAGTTTAGGGCGGGGCCAATACGAGCAGTACTTC.

V is TRBV18 and J is TRBJ1-2, with D possibly being TRBD1 (6 bases). Trimming removed 4 bases from V and 8 bases from J, with 14 bases in between. Germline V gene sequence: CDR1 KGHSH, CDR2 LQKENI. CDR3 length: 13 amino acids. CDR3: CASSRNREAGYTF. The CDR3 bases are TGTGCCAGCTCACGGAACAGGGAAGCGGGCTACACCTTC.

The chain couples TRBV6-5 to TRBJ2-1; TRBD1 is a possible D gene (6 bases). Deletions cut 6 bases from V and 10 bases from J, with 13 bases between. Germline lookup yields CDR1 MNHEY and CDR2 SVGAGI. The CDR3 loop spans 12 amino acids. The CDR3 protein is CASSHVRGEQFF. In DNA, the CDR3 is TGTGCCAGCAGCCACGTAAGGGGGGAGCAGTTCTTC.

This clone was detected a few times. The J gene is TRBJ2-1, the V gene TRBV9; D gene ambiguous. Trimming removed 4 bases from V and 4 bases from J, with 9 bases in between. From germline, CDR1 is SGDLS and CDR2 YYNGEE. The CDR3 has 13 residues. CDR3 in DNA: TGTGCCAGCAGCCCTAATGCTTACAATGAGCAGTTCTTC. This gives the protein CASSPNAYNEQFF.

The chain recombines TRBV5-1 with TRBJ2-5; no definite D call. The V gene's germline CDR1 is SGHRS and CDR2 YFSETQ. CDR3 size: 15 residues. V was trimmed by 4 bases and J by 0 bases, leaving 13 bases between them. The CDR3 here is CASSRTGAYQETQYF. The CDR3 bases are TGCGCCAGCAGCCGAACCGGAGCGTACCAAGAGACCCAGTACTTC.

CDR3 loop: CASSRDVQIGQETQYF. The CDR3, as DNA: TGCGCCAGCAGCCGAGACGTACAGATTGGACAAGAGACCCAGTACTTC. The V and J genes are TRBV4-1 and TRBJ2-5, with D unresolved. Between the trimmed V and J ends, which lost 4 bases and 2 bases, there was a span of 17 bases. CDR1 is MGHRA, CDR2 YSYEKL, per germline. This CDR3 has 16 residues.

V usage is TRBV5-1 and J usage is TRBJ1-1; D uncertain. Between the trimmed V and J ends, which lost 0 bases and 1 base, there was a span of 10 bases. The CDR3 covers 15 residues. Germline-derived CDR1 and CDR2 are SGHRS and YFSETQ. This chain's CDR3 is CASSLAQIPNTEAFF. The CDR3 DNA reads TGCGCCAGCAGCTTGGCCCAGATCCCGAACACTGAAGCTTTCTTT.

This chain connects TRBV11-2 to TRBJ2-1, with D perhaps matching TRBD2 (6 bases). This CDR3 is built from 13 residues. Trimming cost V 5 bases and J 8 bases, with 13 bases left between them. Germline V gene lookup returns CDR1 SGHAT and CDR2 FQNNGV. CDR3 in amino acids: CASSGDWMDEQFF. CDR3 in DNA: TGTGCCAGCAGCGGGGACTGGATGGATGAGCAGTTCTTC.

The chain joins TRBV19 to TRBJ2-1; 13 nucleotides align to TRBD2. CDR1 LNHDA and CDR2 SQIVND come from the germline V gene (reference sequence). The CDR3 extends over 18 amino acids. With 4 bases clipped from V and 0 bases from J, the junction kept 6 bases outside the gene matches. For the CDR3, the DNA is TGTGCCAGTAGTAGGGGACTAGCGGGGTCGAGCTCCTACAATGAGCAGTTCTTC. Residues: CASSRGLAGSSSYNEQFF.

The chain has TRBV28 and TRBJ2-7, with 9 bases aligning to TRBD1. The CDR3 is made up of 14 amino acids. CDR1 is MDHEN, CDR2 SYDVKM, per germline. The V segment lost 7 bases and the J segment 6 bases; nucleotides outside the gene matches: 10. CDR3 nucleotide sequence: TGTGCCAGCACCAGGGGAGGGACAGGGTTCGAGCAGTACTTC. Translation: CASTRGGTGFEQYF. Full variable domain (remainder filled in from reference TRBV28 and TRBJ2-7): DVKVTQSSRYLVKRTGEKVFLECVQDMDHENMFWYRQDPGLGLRLIYFSYDVKMKEKGDIPEGYSVSREKKERFSLILESASTNQTSMYLCASTRGGTGFEQYFGPGTRLTVT.

The J gene is TRBJ2-5, the V gene TRBV7-9; D is perhaps TRBD2 (6 bases). The V and J ends lost 2 bases and 4 bases respectively, with 14 bases between them. The CDR3 loop spans 15 amino acids. Germline-derived CDR1 and CDR2 are SEHNR and FQNEAQ (reference sequence). The chain's CDR3 is CASSLLREVGETQYF. DNA of the CDR3: TGTGCCAGCAGCTTACTCAGGGAGGTAGGAGAGACCCAGTACTTC.